The next 20 T cell receptor beta chains were all read from a single sample in a study of Graves' ophthalmopathy and Graves' hyperthyroidism (dated by TCRdb to 2016 to 2018). The sequencing machine was an Illumina HiSeq 2000. For repertoire sequencing, the TCR beta CDR3 regions were amplified from RNA transcripts. HTBI primers and the Qiagen OneStep RT-PCR kit were used in a first-round RT-PCR, which was followed by a second-round multiplex PCR, size selection and purification. TCRdb redid the processing of the public reads, applying fastp at Q25 and MiXCR, and retained in-frame beta chains. Merged by CDR3 protein, the rows form single entries marked with the most common genes and DNA. The sample table records over 150,000 distinct CDR3 sequences; about 40% of these occur just once. The biggest ten clones account for approximately 5.5% of the sample. The sample taken for sequencing was peripheral blood. These receptor sequences come from a woman aged 40 to 50 with Graves' ophthalmopathy. Donor details come from another sample of the same person, matched by shared clones.

In its sample, this clonotype was seen a few times. The chain couples TRBV12-3 or TRBV12-4 to TRBJ1-1, with 10 nucleotides matching TRBD1. Trimming removed 3 bases from V and 0 bases from J; junction bases left unmatched: 7. The CDR3 consists of 17 residues. The CDR3: CASSFGTGAGMNTEAFF. The CDR3 DNA reads as TGTGCCAGCAGTTTCGGGACAGGGGCCGGTATGAACACTGAAGCTTTCTTT.

J is TRBJ2-2 and V is TRBV2; D tentatively fits TRBD1 or TRBD2 (5 bases each). The V gene's germline CDR1 is SNHLY and CDR2 FYNNEI. This CDR3 spans 16 amino acids. Trimming removed 2 bases at V and 7 bases at J, with 17 bases between. CDR3 DNA sequence: TGTGCCAGCAGTGAAAGGGAGCAGGGAGACGTCGGGGAGCTGTTTTTT. Its translation is CASSEREQGDVGELFF.

This clonotype was observed at least ten times. The V gene is TRBV9, the J gene TRBJ2-7; D is undetermined. The CDR3 is made up of 14 amino acids. V lost 4 bases and J lost 0, with 11 bases in between. Germline V gene sequence: CDR1 SGDLS, CDR2 YYNGEE. Here the CDR3 DNA reads TGTGCCAGCAGCCCAGCGACGCACTCCTACGAGCAGTACTTC. Its protein product is CASSPATHSYEQYF.

The table lists this clonotype with many counts. The chain employs TRBV12-3 or TRBV12-4 and TRBJ1-1, with TRBD1 matching 8 bases. This CDR3 has 17 residues. V shed 2 bases and J 7 bases; nucleotides not matched to a gene: 15. CDR3 loop: CASSLYRGGLKRVEAFF. The CDR3 region has the DNA TGTGCCAGCAGTTTATACAGGGGGGGATTAAAAAGGGTTGAAGCTTTCTTT.

This clonotype was seen a few times. The chain uses TRBV6-1 and TRBJ2-7, with 11 bases matching TRBD2. The J segment lost 4 bases and the V segment lost 5 bases, leaving 7 bases of the junction unmatched. The germline V gene encodes CDR1 MNHNS and CDR2 SASEGT. CDR3 length: 15 amino acids. Here the CDR3 DNA reads TGTGCCAGCAGTATAGGGACTAGCGGTCCGTACGAGCAGTACTTC. This translates into CASSIGTSGPYEQYF.

The chain uses TRBV6-5 and TRBJ1-6; D not certain. The germline CDR1 and CDR2 sequences are MNHEY and SVGAGI. Trimming took 2 bases from V and 7 from J, leaving 3 bases between them. The CDR3 sequence is 12 residues long. CDR3 sequence (DNA): TGTGCCAGCAGTTACGCAAATTCACCCCTCCACTTT. Translated, it gives CASSYANSPLHF.

This clonotype was observed a few times. The chain combines TRBV24-1 with TRBJ2-5; weak D call: TRBD1 (5 bases). This CDR3 is built from 17 residues. Germline CDR1 and CDR2: KGHDR and SFDVKD. V dropped 4 bases and J dropped 2 bases, with 19 bases sitting between them. DNA of the CDR3: TGTGCCACCAGTGACCCCTCGCTCCGGACACCTCAAGAGACCCAGTACTTC. Residues: CATSDPSLRTPQETQYF.

This clonotype has ten or more counts. This chain links TRBV3-1 with TRBJ2-5; 8 nucleotides align to TRBD2. Germline-derived CDR1 and CDR2 are LGHDT and YNNKEL (reference sequence). J lost 0 bases, V lost 1 base, and 10 bases had no gene match. This CDR3 region has 18 residues. The CDR3 loop is CASSQGVAGGLYQETQYF. CDR3 in DNA: TGTGCCAGCAGCCAAGGCGTGGCGGGGGGTCTGTACCAAGAGACCCAGTACTTC.

The chain couples TRBV6-1 to TRBJ1-3; D is unresolved. This CDR3 is 17 amino acids long. Germline-derived CDR1 and CDR2 are MNHNS and SASEGT. Trimming shortened V by 4 bases and J by 5 bases, and 21 bases separated the two germline ends. For the CDR3, the DNA is TGTGCCAGCAGTGGAGGGCCCACTCCCTTATACCGAAACACCATATATTTT. It codes for CASSGGPTPLYRNTIYF.

The V and J genes are TRBV27 and TRBJ2-5; D may correspond to TRBD1 or TRBD2 (7 bases each). Germline V gene data show CDR1 as MNHEY and CDR2 as SMNVEV (reference sequence). The CDR3 totals 16 residues. V shed 6 bases and J shed 3 bases, with 20 bases lying between them. CDR3 region: CASSEGGGSSEETQYF. CDR3 coding DNA: TGTGCCAGCAGCGAAGGGGGCGGGAGTAGTGAAGAGACCCAGTACTTC.

This clonotype was observed many times. This chain joins TRBV3-1 and TRBJ2-7; 8 bases fit TRBD1. The CDR3 runs 15 residues. The germline V gene has CDR1 LGHDT and CDR2 YNNKEL (reference sequence). V dropped 0 bases and J dropped 7; count of bases not matched to a gene: 8. CDR3 amino acids: CASSQEAAGGREQYF. Here the CDR3 DNA reads TGTGCCAGCAGCCAAGAGGCGGCAGGGGGCAGGGAGCAGTACTTC.

The V and J genes are TRBV5-1 and TRBJ1-5, with unresolved D. The CDR3 consists of 13 residues. Between the trimmed V and J ends, which lost 1 base and 5 bases, there was a span of 7 bases. The germline CDR1 and CDR2 sequences are SGHRS and YFSETQ. The CDR3: CASSLMADQPQHF. The CDR3 nucleotides read TGCGCCAGCAGCTTGATGGCCGATCAGCCCCAGCATTTT.

Ten or more counts support this clonotype. The chain employs TRBV6-2 or TRBV6-3 and TRBJ2-7, with a weak D call TRBD1 (6 bases). Germline loops: CDR1 MNHEY, CDR2 SVGEGT. Trimming shortened V by 7 bases and J by 3 bases, and 10 bases separated the two germline ends. The CDR3 has 12 residues. CDR3 coding DNA: TGTGCCAGCACCACAGGGAACTACGAGCAGTACTTC. It is translated as CASTTGNYEQYF.

This clonotype was observed a few times. V gene TRBV27 combines with J gene TRBJ1-1, with 7 bases identical to TRBD1. The CDR3 is made up of 17 amino acids. Germline V gene sequence: CDR1 MNHEY, CDR2 SMNVEV (reference sequence). The trim removed 2 bases at V and 0 bases at J, leaving 9 bases unmatched. The CDR3 is CASSLSWTGRLNTEAFF. Here the CDR3 DNA reads TGTGCCAGCAGTTTAAGTTGGACAGGTCGATTGAACACTGAAGCTTTCTTT.

This clonotype was observed many times. The chain employs TRBV30 and TRBJ2-2; no definite D call. CDR1 and CDR2 from the germline V gene are GTSNPN and SVGIG (reference sequence). V dropped 4 bases and J dropped 0 bases, with 12 bases sitting between them. The CDR3 covers 15 residues. As DNA, the CDR3 is TGTGCCTGGAAGGCAGACCTCACGAACACCGGGGAGCTGTTTTTT. Protein sequence: CAWKADLTNTGELFF.

J is TRBJ1-1 and V is TRBV28, with 9 bases fitting TRBD1. J lost 4 bases, V lost 2 bases, and 8 bases had no gene match. The CDR3 is 16 amino acids. Germline V lookup: CDR1 MDHEN, CDR2 SYDVKM. DNA of the CDR3: TGTGCCAGCAGTTTACGAACAGGGGGCGTTAGCACTGAAGCTTTCTTT. Translating it yields CASSLRTGGVSTEAFF.

Many counts were recorded for this clonotype. The chain links TRBV7-2 to TRBJ1-1; the D is unclear. The CDR3 length is 15 residues. CDR1 and CDR2 (germline): SGHTA, FQGNSA. Trimming left V 7 bases short and J 1 base short, with 16 bases between. The CDR3 nucleotides are TGTGCCAGCACCAAAATGCCTTCACCGAACACTGAAGCTTTCTTT. Translating gives CASTKMPSPNTEAFF.

This clonotype was observed at least ten times. The chain uses TRBV20-1 and TRBJ1-1; tentative D call: TRBD1 (6 bases). CDR3 length equals 14 residues. The germline V gene has CDR1 DFQATT and CDR2 SNEGSKA (reference sequence). The V and J ends lost 3 bases and 5 bases respectively, with 16 bases between them. The CDR3 DNA sequence: TGCAGTGCTAGGGGGGGGCAGGGGAAGACTGAAGCTTTCTTT. This sequence encodes CSARGGQGKTEAFF.

This chain joins TRBV12-5 and TRBJ2-2; tentatively, D is TRBD2 (6 bases). Germline V gene data show CDR1 as LGHNT and CDR2 as FRNRAP. Trimming took off 7 bases at V and 6 bases at J, with 12 bases between the two ends. This CDR3 has 13 amino acids. In DNA, the CDR3 is TGTGCTAGTGCCGTCGGAGGGTCCGGGGAGCTGTTTTTT. Translation gives CASAVGGSGELFF.

This chain uses TRBV18 with TRBJ1-2; a weak D match, TRBD1 (5 bases). Germline CDR1 KGHSH, CDR2 LQKENI. V shed 2 bases and J shed 5 bases, with 24 bases lying between them. This CDR3 has 18 residues. The CDR3 nucleotides read TGTGCCAGCTCACCAACCACCAATAACGGGCTCGAGGGGTATGGCTACACCTTC. Amino acid sequence: CASSPTTNNGLEGYGYTF. The full variable domain, completed using reference TRBV18 and TRBJ1-2, is NAGVMQNPRHLVRRRGQEARLRCSPMKGHSHVYWYRQLPEEGLKFMVYLQKENIIDESGMPKERFSAEFPKEGPSILRIQQVVRGDSAAYFCASSPTTNNGLEGYGYTFGSGTRLTVV.